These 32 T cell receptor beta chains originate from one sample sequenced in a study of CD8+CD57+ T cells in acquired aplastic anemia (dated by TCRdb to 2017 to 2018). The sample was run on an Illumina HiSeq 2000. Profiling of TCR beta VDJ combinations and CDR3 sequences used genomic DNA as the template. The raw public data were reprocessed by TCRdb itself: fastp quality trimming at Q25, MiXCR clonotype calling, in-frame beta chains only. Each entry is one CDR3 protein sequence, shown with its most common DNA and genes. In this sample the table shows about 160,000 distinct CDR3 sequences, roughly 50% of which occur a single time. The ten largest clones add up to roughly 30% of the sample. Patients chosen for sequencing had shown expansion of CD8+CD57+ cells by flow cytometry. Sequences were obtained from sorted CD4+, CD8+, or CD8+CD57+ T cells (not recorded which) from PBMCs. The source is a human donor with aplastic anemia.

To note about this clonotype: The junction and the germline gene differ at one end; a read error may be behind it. In DNA form, the CDR3 reads TGTGCCAGTAGTATTGGGCCGAACACCGGGGGGCTGTTTTTT. As protein: CASSIGPNTGGLFF. The chain uses TRBV19 and TRBJ2-2; maybe TRBD2 (6 bases). The CDR3 is made up of 14 amino acids. Germline CDR1 is LNHDA and CDR2 is SQIVND (reference sequence). Filled out from reference TRBV19 and TRBJ2-2, the complete variable domain reads DGGITQSPKYLFRKEGQNVTLSCEQNLNHDAMYWYRQDPGQGLRLIYYSQIVNDFQKGDIAEGYSVSREKKESFPLTVTSAQKNPTAFYLCASSIGPNTGGLFFGEGSRLTVL.

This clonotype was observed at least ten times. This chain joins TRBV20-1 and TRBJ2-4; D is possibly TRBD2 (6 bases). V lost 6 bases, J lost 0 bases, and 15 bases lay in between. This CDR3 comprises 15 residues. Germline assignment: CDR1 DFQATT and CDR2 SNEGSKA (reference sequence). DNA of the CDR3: TGCAGTGCGCCGGTCTCGGGACTAGCCAAAAACATTCAGTACTTC. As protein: CSAPVSGLAKNIQYF.

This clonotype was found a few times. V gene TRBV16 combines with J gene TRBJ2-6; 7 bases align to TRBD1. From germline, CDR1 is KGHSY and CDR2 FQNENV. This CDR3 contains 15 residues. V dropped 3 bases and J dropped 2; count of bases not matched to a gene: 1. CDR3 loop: CASSHDRAGANVLTF. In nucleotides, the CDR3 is TGTGCCAGCAGCCACGACAGGGCTGGGGCCAACGTCCTGACTTTC.

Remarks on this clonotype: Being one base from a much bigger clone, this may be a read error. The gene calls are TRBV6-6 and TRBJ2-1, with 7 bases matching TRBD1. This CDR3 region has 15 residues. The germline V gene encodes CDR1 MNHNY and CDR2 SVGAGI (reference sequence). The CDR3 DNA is TGTGCCAGCAGTTTCCGACAGGGTGCCTACAATGAGCGGTTCTTC. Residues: CASSFRQGAYNERFF.

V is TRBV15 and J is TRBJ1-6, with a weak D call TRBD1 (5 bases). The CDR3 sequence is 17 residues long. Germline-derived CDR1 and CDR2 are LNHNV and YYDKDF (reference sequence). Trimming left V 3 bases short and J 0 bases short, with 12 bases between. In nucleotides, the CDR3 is TGTGCCACCAGCAGGAGCAGGGAGAGCTCCTATAATTCACCCCTCCACTTT. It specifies CATSRSRESSYNSPLHF. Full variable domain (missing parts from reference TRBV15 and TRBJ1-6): DAMVIQNPRYQVTQFGKPVTLSCSQTLNHNVMYWYQQKSSQAPKLLFHYYDKDFNNEADTPDNFQSRRPNTSFCFLDIRSPGLGDTAMYLCATSRSRESSYNSPLHFGNGTRLTVT.

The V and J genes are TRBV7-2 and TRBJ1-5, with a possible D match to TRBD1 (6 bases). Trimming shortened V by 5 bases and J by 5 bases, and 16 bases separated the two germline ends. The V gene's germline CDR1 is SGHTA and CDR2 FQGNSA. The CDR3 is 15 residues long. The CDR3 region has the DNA TGTGCCAGCAGCGTCGGACAGATCTCGGATCAGCCCCAGCATTTT. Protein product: CASSVGQISDQPQHF.

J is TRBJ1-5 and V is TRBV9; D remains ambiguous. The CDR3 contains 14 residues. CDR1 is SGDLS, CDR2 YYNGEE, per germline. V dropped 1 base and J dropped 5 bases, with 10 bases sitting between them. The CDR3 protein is CASSVNRDYQPQHF. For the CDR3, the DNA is TGTGCCAGCAGCGTAAACCGTGATTATCAGCCCCAGCATTTT. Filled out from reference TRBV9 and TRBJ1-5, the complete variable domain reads DSGVTQTPKHLITATGQRVTLRCSPRSGDLSVYWYQQSLDQGLQFLIQYYNGEERAKGNILERFSAQQFPDLHSELNLSSLELGDSALYFCASSVNRDYQPQHFGDGTRLSIL.

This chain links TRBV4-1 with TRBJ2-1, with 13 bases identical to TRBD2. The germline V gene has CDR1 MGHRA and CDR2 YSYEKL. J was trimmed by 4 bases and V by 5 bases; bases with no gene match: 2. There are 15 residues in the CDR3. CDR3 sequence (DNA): TGCGCCAGCAGCAGGGGACTAGCGGGATACAATGAGCAGTTCTTC. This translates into CASSRGLAGYNEQFF.

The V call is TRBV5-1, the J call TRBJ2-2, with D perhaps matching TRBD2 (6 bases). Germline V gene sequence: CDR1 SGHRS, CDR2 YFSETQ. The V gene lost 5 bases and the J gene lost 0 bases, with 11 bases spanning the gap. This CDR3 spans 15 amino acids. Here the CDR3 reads CASRRDFANTGELFF. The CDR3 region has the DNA TGCGCCAGCAGGCGGGACTTCGCGAACACCGGGGAGCTGTTTTTT.

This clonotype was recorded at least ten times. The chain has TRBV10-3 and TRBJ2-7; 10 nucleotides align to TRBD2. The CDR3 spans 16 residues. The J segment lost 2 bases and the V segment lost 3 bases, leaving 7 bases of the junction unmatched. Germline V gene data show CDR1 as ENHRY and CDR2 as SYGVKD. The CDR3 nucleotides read TGTGCCATCAGTGACAACTTAGCGGGAGGTCCCTACGAGCAGTACTTC. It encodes CAISDNLAGGPYEQYF.

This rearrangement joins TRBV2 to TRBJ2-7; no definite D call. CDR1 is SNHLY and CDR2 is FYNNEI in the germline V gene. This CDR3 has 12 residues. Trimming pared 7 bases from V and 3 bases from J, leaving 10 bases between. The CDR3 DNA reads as TGTGCCAGCACCAGGTCGAACTACGAGCAGTACTTC. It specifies CASTRSNYEQYF.

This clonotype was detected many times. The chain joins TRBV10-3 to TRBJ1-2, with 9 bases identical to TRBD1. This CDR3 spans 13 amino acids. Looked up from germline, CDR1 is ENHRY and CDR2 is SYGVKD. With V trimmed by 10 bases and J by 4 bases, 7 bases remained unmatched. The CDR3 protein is CATNPTGGYGYTF. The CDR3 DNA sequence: TGTGCCACCAACCCGACAGGGGGCTATGGCTACACCTTC.

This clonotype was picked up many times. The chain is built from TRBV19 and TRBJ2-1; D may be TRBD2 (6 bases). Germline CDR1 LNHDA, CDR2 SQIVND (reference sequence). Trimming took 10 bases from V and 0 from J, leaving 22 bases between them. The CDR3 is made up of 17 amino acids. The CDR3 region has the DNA TGTGCCACTCACACGGGCTGGGCGGGGAGCTCCTACAATGAGCAGTTCTTC. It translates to CATHTGWAGSSYNEQFF.

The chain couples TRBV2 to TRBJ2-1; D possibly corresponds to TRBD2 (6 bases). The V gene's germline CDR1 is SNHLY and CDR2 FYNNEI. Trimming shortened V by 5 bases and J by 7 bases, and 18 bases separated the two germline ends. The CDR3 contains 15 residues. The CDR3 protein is CASSLLAGRTNEQFF. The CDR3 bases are TGTGCCAGCAGTTTATTGGCAGGGAGGACGAATGAGCAGTTCTTC. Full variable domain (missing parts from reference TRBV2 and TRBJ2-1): EPEVTQTPSHQVTQMGQEVILRCVPISNHLYFYWYRQILGQKVEFLVSFYNNEISEKSEIFDDQFSVERPDGSNFTLKIRSTKLEDSAMYFCASSLLAGRTNEQFFGPGTRLTVL.

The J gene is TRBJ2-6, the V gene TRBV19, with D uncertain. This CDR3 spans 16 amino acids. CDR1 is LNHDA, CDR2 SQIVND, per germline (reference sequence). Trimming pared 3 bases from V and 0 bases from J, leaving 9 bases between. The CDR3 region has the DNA TGTGCCAGTAGTATCAGGATCAACTCTGGGGCCAACGTCCTGACTTTC. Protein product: CASSIRINSGANVLTF.

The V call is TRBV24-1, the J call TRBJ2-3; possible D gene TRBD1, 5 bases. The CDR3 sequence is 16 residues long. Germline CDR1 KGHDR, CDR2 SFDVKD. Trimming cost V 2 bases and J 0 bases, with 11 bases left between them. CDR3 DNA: TGTGCCACCAGTGATTCCAGACAGTCTAGCACAGATACGCAGTATTTT. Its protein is CATSDSRQSSTDTQYF.

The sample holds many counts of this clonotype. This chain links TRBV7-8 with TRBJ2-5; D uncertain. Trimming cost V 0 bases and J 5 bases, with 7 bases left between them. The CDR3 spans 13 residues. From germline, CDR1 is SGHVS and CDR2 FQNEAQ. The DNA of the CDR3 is TGTGCCAGCAGCTTAGCGCTCGAGGAGACCCAGTACTTC. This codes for CASSLALEETQYF. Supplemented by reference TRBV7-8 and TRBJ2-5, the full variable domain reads GAGVSQSPRYKVAKRGQDVALRCDPISGHVSLFWYQQALGQGPEFLTYFQNEAQLDKSGLPSDRFFAERPEGSVSTLKIQRTQQEDSAVYLCASSLALEETQYFGPGTRLLVL.

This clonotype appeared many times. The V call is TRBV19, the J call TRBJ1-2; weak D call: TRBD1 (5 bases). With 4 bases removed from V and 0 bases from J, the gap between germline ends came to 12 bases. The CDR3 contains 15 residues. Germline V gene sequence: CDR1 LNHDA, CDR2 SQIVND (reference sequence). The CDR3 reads CASSTDSLANYGYTF. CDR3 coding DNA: TGTGCCAGTAGTACAGACAGTTTAGCTAACTATGGCTACACCTTC.

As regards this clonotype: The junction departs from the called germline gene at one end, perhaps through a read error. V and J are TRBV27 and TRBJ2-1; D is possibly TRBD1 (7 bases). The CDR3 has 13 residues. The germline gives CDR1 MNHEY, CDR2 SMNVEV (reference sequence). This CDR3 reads CASSLGGGNELFF. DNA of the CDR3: TGTGCCAGCAGTTTAGGAGGGGGCAATGAGCTGTTCTTC.

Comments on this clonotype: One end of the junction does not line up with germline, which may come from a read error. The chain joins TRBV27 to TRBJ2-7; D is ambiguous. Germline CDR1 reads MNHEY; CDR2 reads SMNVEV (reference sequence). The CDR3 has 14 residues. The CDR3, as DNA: TGTGCCAGCAGGGTCGACGCCGCTACCTATGAGCAGTACTTC. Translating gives CASRVDAATYEQYF.

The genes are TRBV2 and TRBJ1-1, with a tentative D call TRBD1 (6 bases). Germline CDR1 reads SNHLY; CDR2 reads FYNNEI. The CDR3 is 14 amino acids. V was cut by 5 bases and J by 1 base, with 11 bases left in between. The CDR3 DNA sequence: TGTGCCAGCAGTTACAGGGCAGGGAACACTGAAGCTTTCTTT. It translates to CASSYRAGNTEAFF.

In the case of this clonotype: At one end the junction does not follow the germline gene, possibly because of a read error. CDR3 residues: CVSNKWQGATVTEAFF. CDR3 nucleotides: TGTGTCAGTAATAAGTGGCAGGGGGCGACTGTCACTGAAGCTTTCTTT. The chain joins TRBV19 to TRBJ1-1; 8 bases are shared with TRBD1. Germline values: CDR1 LNHDA, CDR2 SQIVND (reference sequence). This CDR3 spans 16 amino acids. Full variable domain (outside the CDR3, taken from reference TRBV19 and TRBJ1-1): DGGITQSPKYLFRKEGQNVTLSCEQNLNHDAMYWYRQDPGQGLRLIYYSQIVNDFQKGDIAEGYSVSREKKESFPLTVTSAQKNPTAFYLCVSNKWQGATVTEAFFGQGTRLTVV.

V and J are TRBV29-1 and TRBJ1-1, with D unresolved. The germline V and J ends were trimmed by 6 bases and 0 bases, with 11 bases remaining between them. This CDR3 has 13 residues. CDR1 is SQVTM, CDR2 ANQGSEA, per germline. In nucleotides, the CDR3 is TGCAGCGTATCTATAGGGATGAACACTGAAGCTTTCTTT. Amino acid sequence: CSVSIGMNTEAFF.

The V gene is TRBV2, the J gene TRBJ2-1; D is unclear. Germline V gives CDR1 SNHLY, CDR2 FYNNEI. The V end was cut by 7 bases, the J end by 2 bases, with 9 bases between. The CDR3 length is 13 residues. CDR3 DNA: TGTGCCAGCAACCCGCACCCCTACAATGAGCAGTTCTTC. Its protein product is CASNPHPYNEQFF.

CDR3 bases: TGCGCCAGCAGCTTCGGGGGGACGACCTACGAGCAGTACTTC. Amino acids: CASSFGGTTYEQYF. This chain uses TRBV5-1 with TRBJ2-7; 7 positions agree with TRBD2. Germline values: CDR1 SGHRS, CDR2 YFSETQ. V lost 2 bases, J lost 2 bases, and 4 bases stayed unmatched. The CDR3 spans 14 residues.

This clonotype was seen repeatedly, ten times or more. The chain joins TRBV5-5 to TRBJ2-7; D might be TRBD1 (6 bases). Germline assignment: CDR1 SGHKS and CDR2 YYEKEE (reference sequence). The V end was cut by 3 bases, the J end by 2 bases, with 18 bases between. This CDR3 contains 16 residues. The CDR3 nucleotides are TGTGCCAGCAGCTCTCGTACGGTGGACAGAACCTACGAGCAGTACTTC. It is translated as CASSSRTVDRTYEQYF.

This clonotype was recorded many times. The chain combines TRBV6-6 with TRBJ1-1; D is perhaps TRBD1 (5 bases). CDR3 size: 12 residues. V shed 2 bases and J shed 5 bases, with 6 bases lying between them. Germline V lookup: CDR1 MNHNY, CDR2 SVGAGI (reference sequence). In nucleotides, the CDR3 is TGTGCCAGCAGTTACGGGGGGACTGAAGCTTTCTTT. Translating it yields CASSYGGTEAFF.

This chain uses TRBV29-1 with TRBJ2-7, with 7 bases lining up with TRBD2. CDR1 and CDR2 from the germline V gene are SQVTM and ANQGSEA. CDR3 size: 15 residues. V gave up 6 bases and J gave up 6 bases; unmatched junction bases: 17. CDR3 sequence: CSVRDGRFNEGEQYF. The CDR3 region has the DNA TGCAGCGTCCGGGACGGGAGGTTCAACGAGGGCGAGCAGTACTTC.

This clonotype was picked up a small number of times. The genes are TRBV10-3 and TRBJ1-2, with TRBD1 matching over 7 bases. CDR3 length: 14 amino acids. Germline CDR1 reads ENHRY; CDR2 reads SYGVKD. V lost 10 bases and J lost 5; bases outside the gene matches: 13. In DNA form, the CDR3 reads TGTGCCACCGGGGGAAGAGGGGGCGGGTATGGCTACACCTTC. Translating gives CATGGRGGGYGYTF.

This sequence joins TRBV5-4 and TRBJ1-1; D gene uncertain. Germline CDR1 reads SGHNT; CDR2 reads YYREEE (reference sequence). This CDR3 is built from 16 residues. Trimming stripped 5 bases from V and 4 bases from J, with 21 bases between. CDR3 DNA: TGTGCCAGCAGTCCCGACTCAAACCGGGCGAGCACTGAAGCTTTCTTT. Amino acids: CASSPDSNRASTEAFF.

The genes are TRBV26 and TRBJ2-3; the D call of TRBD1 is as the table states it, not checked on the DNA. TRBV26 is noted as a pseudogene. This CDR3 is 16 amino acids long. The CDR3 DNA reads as TGTGCCAGCAGCCACGGGACTGGGTCGGGCACAGATACGCAGTATTTT. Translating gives CASSHGTGSGTDTQYF.

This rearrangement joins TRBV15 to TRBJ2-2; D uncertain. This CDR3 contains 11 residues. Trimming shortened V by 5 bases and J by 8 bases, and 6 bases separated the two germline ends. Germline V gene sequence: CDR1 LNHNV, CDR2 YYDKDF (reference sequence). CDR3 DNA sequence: TGTGCCACCAGCCCACCGGGGGAGCTGTTTTTT. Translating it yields CATSPPGELFF.